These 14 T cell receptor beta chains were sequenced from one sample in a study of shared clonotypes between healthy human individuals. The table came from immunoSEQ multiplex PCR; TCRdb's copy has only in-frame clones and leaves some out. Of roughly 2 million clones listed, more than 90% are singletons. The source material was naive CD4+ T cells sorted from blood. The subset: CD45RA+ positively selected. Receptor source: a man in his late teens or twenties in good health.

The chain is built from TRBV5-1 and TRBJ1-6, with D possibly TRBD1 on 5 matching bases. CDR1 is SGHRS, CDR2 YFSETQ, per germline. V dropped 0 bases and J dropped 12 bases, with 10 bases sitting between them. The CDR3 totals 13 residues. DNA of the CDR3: TGCGCCAGCAGCTTGGTCGGGGCGGGACCCCTCCACTTT. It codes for CASSLVGAGPLHF.

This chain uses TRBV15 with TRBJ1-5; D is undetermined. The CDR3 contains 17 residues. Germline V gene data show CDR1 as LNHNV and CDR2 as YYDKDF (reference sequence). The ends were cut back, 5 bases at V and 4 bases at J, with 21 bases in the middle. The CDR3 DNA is TGTGCCACCAGCCCCCATCCCCGCGGTGGACTAAATCAGCCCCAGCATTTT. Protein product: CATSPHPRGGLNQPQHF.

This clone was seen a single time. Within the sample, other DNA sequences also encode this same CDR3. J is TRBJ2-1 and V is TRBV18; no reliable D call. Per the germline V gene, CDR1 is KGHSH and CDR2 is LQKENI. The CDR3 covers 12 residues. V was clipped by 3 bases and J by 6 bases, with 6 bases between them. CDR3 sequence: CASSPGVNEQFF. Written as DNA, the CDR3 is TGTGCCAGCTCACCTGGGGTCAATGAGCAGTTCTTC.

CDR3 sequence (DNA): TGTGCCAGCATGGAGGGAGGGGGGGTCGAGCAGTACTTC. It translates to CASMEGGGVEQYF. V usage is TRBV6-6 and J usage is TRBJ2-7, with a possible D match to TRBD2 (7 bases). In germline, CDR1 is MNHNY, CDR2 SVGAGI (reference sequence). The CDR3 totals 13 residues. Trimming pared 7 bases from V and 6 bases from J, leaving 16 bases between.

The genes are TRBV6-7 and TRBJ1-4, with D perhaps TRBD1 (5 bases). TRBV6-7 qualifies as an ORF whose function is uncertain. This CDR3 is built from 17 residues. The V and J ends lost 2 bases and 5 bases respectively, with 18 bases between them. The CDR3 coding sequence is TGTGCCAGCAGTTACCTCTTACCCGGAGGGGTAAATGAAAAACTGTTTTTT. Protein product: CASSYLLPGGVNEKLFF.

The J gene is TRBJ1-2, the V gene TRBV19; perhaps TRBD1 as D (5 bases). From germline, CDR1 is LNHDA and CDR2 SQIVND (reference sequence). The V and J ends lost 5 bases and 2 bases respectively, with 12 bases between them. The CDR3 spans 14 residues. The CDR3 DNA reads TGTGCCAGTAGTCCTCCGGGACGGAACTATGGCTACACCTTC. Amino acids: CASSPPGRNYGYTF.

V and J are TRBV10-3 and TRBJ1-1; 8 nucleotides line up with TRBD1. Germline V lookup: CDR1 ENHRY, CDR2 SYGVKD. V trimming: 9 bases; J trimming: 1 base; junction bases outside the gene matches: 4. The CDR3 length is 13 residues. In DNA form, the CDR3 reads TGTGCCATGAGACAGGGGACGAACACTGAAGCTTTCTTT. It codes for CAMRQGTNTEAFF.

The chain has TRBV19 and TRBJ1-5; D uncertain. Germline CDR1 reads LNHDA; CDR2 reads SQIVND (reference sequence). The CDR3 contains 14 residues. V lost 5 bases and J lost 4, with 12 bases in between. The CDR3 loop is CASSAQIGNQPQHF. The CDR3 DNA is TGTGCCAGTAGTGCCCAGATTGGTAATCAGCCCCAGCATTTT.

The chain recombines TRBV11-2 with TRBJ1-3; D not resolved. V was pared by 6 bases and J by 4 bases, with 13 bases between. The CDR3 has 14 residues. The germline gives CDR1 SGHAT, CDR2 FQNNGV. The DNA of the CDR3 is TGTGCCAGCAGTAAGACGTATCTAGGAAACACCATATATTTT. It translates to CASSKTYLGNTIYF.

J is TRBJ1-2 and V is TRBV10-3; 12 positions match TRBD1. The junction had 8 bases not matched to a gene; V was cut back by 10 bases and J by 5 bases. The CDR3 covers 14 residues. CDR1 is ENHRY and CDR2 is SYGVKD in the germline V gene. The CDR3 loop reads CATQGQGAGYGYTF. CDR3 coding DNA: TGTGCCACTCAGGGACAGGGGGCGGGATATGGCTACACCTTC.

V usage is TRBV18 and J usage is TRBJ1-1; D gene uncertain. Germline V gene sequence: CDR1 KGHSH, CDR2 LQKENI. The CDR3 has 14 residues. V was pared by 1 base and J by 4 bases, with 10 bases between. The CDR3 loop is CASSPLVEGTEAFF. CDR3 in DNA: TGTGCCAGCTCACCACTTGTCGAAGGCACTGAAGCTTTCTTT.

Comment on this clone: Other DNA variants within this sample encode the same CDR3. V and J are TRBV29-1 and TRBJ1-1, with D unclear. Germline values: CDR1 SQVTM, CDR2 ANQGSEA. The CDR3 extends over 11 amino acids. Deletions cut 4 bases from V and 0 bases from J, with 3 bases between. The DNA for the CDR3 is TGCAGCGTTGGGGTGAACACTGAAGCTTTCTTT. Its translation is CSVGVNTEAFF.

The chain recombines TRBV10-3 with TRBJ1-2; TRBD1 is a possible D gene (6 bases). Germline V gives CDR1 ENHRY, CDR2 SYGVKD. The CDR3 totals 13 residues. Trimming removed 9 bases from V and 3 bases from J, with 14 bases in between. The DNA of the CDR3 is TGTGCCATATCGGACAGATTTGACTATGGCTACACCTTC. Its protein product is CAISDRFDYGYTF.

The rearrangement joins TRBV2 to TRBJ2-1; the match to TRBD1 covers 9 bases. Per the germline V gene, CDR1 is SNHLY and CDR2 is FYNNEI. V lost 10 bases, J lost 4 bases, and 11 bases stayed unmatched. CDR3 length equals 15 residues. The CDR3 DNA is TGTGCCATCATACAACCGGGACAGGGTTACAATGAGCAGTTCTTC. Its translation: CAIIQPGQGYNEQFF.